The TCR beta chain described here comes from a study of T cells after yellow fever vaccination (dated by TCRdb to between 2019 and 2020). Some background on the complete study: The SMART-Seq v4 Ultra Low Input RNA kit was used to prepare libraries from fractions with low cell numbers. To follow T-cell clones before and after both primary and booster YFV17D yellow fever vaccination, bulk TCR alpha and beta repertoires underwent longitudinal sequencing. Two healthy male donors, one aged 18 to 29 and one aged 30 to 40 years, made up the cohort. Blood samples were taken at several timepoints before and after primary and secondary immunization, and bulk PBMC replicates and cell subsets were isolated.

V is shortened by 5 bases, J by 2 bases, and the region joining them spans 7 bases. CDR1 and CDR2 (DFQATT, SNEGSKA) derive from the germline V gene (reference sequence). The CDR3 spans 11 residues, from the cysteine through the phenylalanine. The kept DNA is CDR3 alone, 33 bases in frame from the first base. As regards this clonotype: Which antigen it targets is not known. Base quality data are lacking; no much larger clone is found one base away.

Per the publication, the treatment or condition label means: live attenuated yellow fever vaccine strain. Two biological replicates of bulk PBMCs were collected at each blood-draw timepoint. A standard Ficoll-Paque protocol was used to isolate PBMCs from peripheral blood. TriZol was used to extract RNA from bulk PBMCs, from CD4 and CD8 fractions, and from dextramer-positive and dextramer-negative fractions. What the research found in general, with its limitations: Most clones expanded after primary vaccination (around 97% of CD4 and 80% to 90% of CD8) were re-detected after the booster, suggesting that broad memory maintenance occurred. FACS-sorted repertoires could contain abundant contaminating clonotypes from the bulk population, so computational filtering was required. Because only a couple of donors were included in the study, the extent to which the findings can be generalized is limited. Compared with the primary T-cell response, the secondary T-cell response was faster but weaker, reaching its peak on day 5 rather than on day 15. A small fraction of clonotypes appeared in both the CD4 and CD8 compartments, likely as a result of convergent recombination.

TCRdb names Illumina NovaSeq 6000 as the instrument used. TCR cDNA was synthesized by 5'RACE template switching, which introduced a universal primer site and unique molecular identifiers. cDNA synthesis was primed from both the TCR alpha and TCR beta constant segments. Libraries were amplified in two PCR steps, with sample barcodes and sequencing adapters added in the second step. Sequencing of the libraries was done on either Illumina HiSeq 2500 (2x100 bp) or NovaSeq (2x150 bp). As for the authors' bioinformatics: MIGEC was used to demultiplex reads and collapse the reads into UMI consensus sequences, and MiXCR was used for V(D)J alignment. Clonotypes responding to the vaccine were identified with edgeR on replicate PBMC samples, with the criteria of FDR below 0.01 and a log2 fold change above 5 up to day 15. CD4 or CD8 identity was assigned to each bulk clonotype according to whether the clonotype was present at higher abundance in the sequenced CD4 repertoire or the sequenced CD8 repertoire. TCRdb trimmed the raw reads at Q25, called clones with MiXCR and kept productive beta chains. Every entry covers one CDR3 protein and lists the most common genes and DNA from its rows. The V and J calls come from TCRdb's annotation, not from the publication. Counted in this sample were fewer than 500,000 distinct CDR3 sequences; 18% of them appeared once. The leading ten clones occupy 18% of the sample.

The sequence was obtained from a man aged 18 to 35 who received the YFV17D yellow fever vaccine. The chain is assembled from TRBV20-1 and TRBJ2-7, with no D gene named confidently. The material sequenced was PBMCs, taken before the yellow fever booster vaccination. The nucleotide sequence reads TGCAGTGCTGCCGGAGCCTACGAGCAGTACTTC. Its translation reads: CSAAGAYEQYF.